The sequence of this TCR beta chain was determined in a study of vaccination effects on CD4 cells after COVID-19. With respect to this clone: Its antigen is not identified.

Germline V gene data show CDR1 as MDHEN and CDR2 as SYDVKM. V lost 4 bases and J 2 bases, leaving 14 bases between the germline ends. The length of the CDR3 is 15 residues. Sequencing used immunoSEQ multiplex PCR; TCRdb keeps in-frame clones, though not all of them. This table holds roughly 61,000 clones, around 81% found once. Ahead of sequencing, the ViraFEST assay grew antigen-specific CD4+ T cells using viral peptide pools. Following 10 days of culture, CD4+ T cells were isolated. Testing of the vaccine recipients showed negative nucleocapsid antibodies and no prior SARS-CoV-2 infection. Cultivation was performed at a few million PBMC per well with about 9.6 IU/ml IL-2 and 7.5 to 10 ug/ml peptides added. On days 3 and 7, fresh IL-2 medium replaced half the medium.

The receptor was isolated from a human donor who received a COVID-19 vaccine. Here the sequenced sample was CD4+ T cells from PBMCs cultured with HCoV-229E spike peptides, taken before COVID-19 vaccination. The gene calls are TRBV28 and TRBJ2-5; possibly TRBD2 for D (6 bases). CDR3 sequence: CASSWGGRKQETQYF. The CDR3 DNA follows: TGTGCCAGCAGTTGGGGAGGTCGTAAACAAGAGACCCAGTACTTC.